These 31 T cell receptor beta chains were all obtained from the same sample, sequenced in a study of cytomegalovirus exposure and HLA in healthy donors (TCRdb year 2017). The receptor library was made with the immunoSEQ multiplex PCR assay. The multiplex PCR relied on a mix of 60 forward primers for TCR Vbeta segments and 13 reverse primers for TCR Jbeta segments. TCRdb re-hosts the immuneACCESS table, in-frame sequences only. Its copies lack some clones; in the studies checked, an unresolved V gene accounts for under half of them, and the cause for the rest is not known. The sample has some 91,000 clones on record, around 86% of them singletons. The leading ten clones occupy roughly 9% of the sample. Specimen: PBMCs. These receptors all come from a young man in good health and CMV-seropositive.

Note on this clone: Different DNA sequences within this sample yield the same CDR3. The chain uses TRBV5-4 and TRBJ2-3; TRBD1 matches at 7 bases. Germline V CDR1 and CDR2: SGHNT, YYREEE (reference sequence). V dropped 4 bases and J dropped 2; count of bases not matched to a gene: 10. This CDR3 is 16 amino acids long. DNA of the CDR3: TGTGCCAGCAGCCCGGGACAGACTCCCTCCACAGATACGCAGTATTTT. Amino acids: CASSPGQTPSTDTQYF.

The V call is TRBV28, the J call TRBJ1-1, with D unresolved. The CDR3 runs 12 residues. The V and J ends lost 3 bases and 0 bases respectively, with 2 bases between them. Looked up from germline, CDR1 is MDHEN and CDR2 is SYDVKM. The CDR3 bases are TGTGCCAGCAGTTTTATGAACACTGAAGCTTTCTTT. It translates to CASSFMNTEAFF. Full variable domain (missing parts from reference TRBV28 and TRBJ1-1): DVKVTQSSRYLVKRTGEKVFLECVQDMDHENMFWYRQDPGLGLRLIYFSYDVKMKEKGDIPEGYSVSREKKERFSLILESASTNQTSMYLCASSFMNTEAFFGQGTRLTVV.

CDR3 sequence (DNA): TGTGCCAGCAGCTTGAAACTAGCGGGCAGCACAGATACGCAGTATTTT. Translation: CASSLKLAGSTDTQYF. V usage is TRBV5-4 and J usage is TRBJ2-3, with 9 bases matching TRBD2. In germline, CDR1 is SGHNT, CDR2 YYREEE (reference sequence). The CDR3 sequence is 16 residues long. With 1 base clipped from V and 0 bases from J, the junction kept 3 bases outside the gene matches. Complete variable domain (other parts from reference TRBV5-4 and TRBJ2-3): ETGVTQSPTHLIKTRGQQVTLRCSSQSGHNTVSWYQQALGQGPQFIFQYYREEENGRGNFPPRFSGLQFPNYSSELNVNALELDDSALYLCASSLKLAGSTDTQYFGPGTRLTVL.

The gene calls are TRBV5-1 and TRBJ2-1; 9 bases agree with TRBD2. Unmatched junction bases numbered 6, after V lost 6 bases and J lost 2 bases. CDR1 and CDR2 (germline): SGHRS, YFSETQ. The length of the CDR3 is 15 residues. CDR3 DNA: TGCGCCAGCACCCACTTAGCGGGAGCCTACAATGAGCAGTTCTTC. This sequence encodes CASTHLAGAYNEQFF.

This clone was detected only a few times. J is TRBJ2-7 and V is TRBV4-1, with TRBD2 identical over 9 bases. V dropped 6 bases and J dropped 5; count of bases not matched to a gene: 8. CDR1 is MGHRA and CDR2 is YSYEKL in the germline V gene. The CDR3 is made up of 14 amino acids. CDR3 residues: CASRSLAGIHEQYF. In nucleotides, the CDR3 is TGCGCCAGCAGGAGCCTAGCGGGAATCCACGAGCAGTACTTC.

The chain uses TRBV6-6 and TRBJ2-7, with 10 bases identical to TRBD1. The CDR3 consists of 15 residues. V shed 4 bases and J 1 base; nucleotides not matched to a gene: 4. Per the germline V gene, CDR1 is MNHNY and CDR2 is SVGAGI (reference sequence). The CDR3 sequence is CASSSADRGSYEQYF. For the CDR3, the DNA is TGTGCCAGCAGTTCCGCGGACAGGGGGTCCTACGAGCAGTACTTC.

This CDR3 reads CASRMPGQQETQYF. In nucleotides, the CDR3 is TGTGCCAGCAGGATGCCGGGACAGCAAGAGACCCAGTACTTC. The chain joins TRBV27 to TRBJ2-5; 7 bases agree with TRBD1. J lost 2 bases, V lost 6 bases, and 6 bases had no gene match. The CDR3 extends over 14 amino acids. Looked up from germline, CDR1 is MNHEY and CDR2 is SMNVEV (reference sequence).

The chain links TRBV28 to TRBJ1-5; D gene unclear. The germline V gene encodes CDR1 MDHEN and CDR2 SYDVKM. Deletions cut 1 base from V and 1 base from J, with 8 bases between. This CDR3 is built from 15 residues. The CDR3 nucleotides are TGTGCCAGCAGTTTATTCCGGGGAAGCAATCAGCCCCAGCATTTT. Protein product: CASSLFRGSNQPQHF. Together with reference TRBV28 and TRBJ1-5, the CDR3 gives the full variable domain: DVKVTQSSRYLVKRTGEKVFLECVQDMDHENMFWYRQDPGLGLRLIYFSYDVKMKEKGDIPEGYSVSREKKERFSLILESASTNQTSMYLCASSLFRGSNQPQHFGDGTRLSIL.

The chain recombines TRBV2 with TRBJ2-5; D unclear. V lost 6 bases, J lost 4 bases, and 3 bases lay in between. Germline V CDR1 and CDR2: SNHLY, FYNNEI. This CDR3 is built from 10 residues. Here the CDR3 DNA reads TGTGCCAGCAGGCGAGAGACCCAGTACTTC. It yields the protein CASRRETQYF.

The J gene is TRBJ2-7, the V gene TRBV6-1, with 8 positions matching TRBD2. Germline V lookup: CDR1 MNHNS, CDR2 SASEGT. The CDR3 totals 16 residues. The V gene end was trimmed by 2 bases and the J gene end by 3 bases; junction bases not matched to a gene: 9. As DNA, the CDR3 is TGTGCCAGCAGTGAAAAGGGGACTAGGAAGAACTACGAGCAGTACTTC. It specifies CASSEKGTRKNYEQYF.

The V call is TRBV5-4, the J call TRBJ1-6; D is possibly TRBD1 (5 bases). CDR1 SGHNT and CDR2 YYREEE come from the germline V gene (reference sequence). Trimming stripped 5 bases from V and 7 bases from J, with 22 bases between. The CDR3 has 17 amino acids. CDR3 in amino acids: CASRARRGGIENSPLHF. CDR3 sequence (DNA): TGTGCCAGCAGGGCCCGAAGGGGAGGGATTGAAAATTCACCCCTCCACTTT. Based on the CDR3 plus reference TRBV5-4 and TRBJ1-6, the full variable domain is ETGVTQSPTHLIKTRGQQVTLRCSSQSGHNTVSWYQQALGQGPQFIFQYYREEENGRGNFPPRFSGLQFPNYSSELNVNALELDDSALYLCASRARRGGIENSPLHFGNGTRLTVT.

The rearrangement joins TRBV5-1 to TRBJ2-5, with 15 bases lining up with TRBD2. V trimming: 3 bases; J trimming: 2 bases; junction bases outside the gene matches: 17. CDR1 is SGHRS and CDR2 is YFSETQ in the germline V gene. The CDR3 totals 21 residues. In nucleotides, the CDR3 is TGCGCCAGCAGCTCCCTTTACCCTTTGGGACTAGCGGGAGGCCCTCAAGAGACCCAGTACTTC. This codes for CASSSLYPLGLAGGPQETQYF.

The chain employs TRBV2 and TRBJ2-2, with 8 bases matching TRBD1. CDR3 length equals 15 residues. Germline CDR1 reads SNHLY; CDR2 reads FYNNEI. The V and J ends lost 7 bases and 0 bases, in that order; junction bases with no gene match: 4. CDR3 residues: CASTDRVTNTGELFF. CDR3 bases: TGTGCCAGCACGGACAGGGTCACGAACACCGGGGAGCTGTTTTTT.

This clone was seen a handful of times. Other DNA sequences within the sample encode an identical CDR3. The rearrangement joins TRBV4-1 to TRBJ2-7, with a weak D call TRBD1 (6 bases). The CDR3 length is 13 residues. The V end lost 0 bases, the J end lost 3 bases, and 6 bases lay between the germline ends. Per germline, CDR1 MGHRA and CDR2 YSYEKL. The CDR3, as DNA: TGCGCCAGCAGCCAAGACAGGGGCTACGAGCAGTACTTC. This translates into CASSQDRGYEQYF.

This clone was counted a few times. The CDR3, as DNA: TGTGCCAGCAGTTCTCTGGGCCTCATATCCCACGAGCAGTACTTC. Protein: CASSSLGLISHEQYF. The rearrangement links TRBV28 to TRBJ2-7; D is unclear. Trimming cost V 4 bases and J 5 bases, with 18 bases left between them. There are 15 residues in the CDR3. Germline V gives CDR1 MDHEN, CDR2 SYDVKM.

This clone was observed a single time. This chain links TRBV2 with TRBJ2-1; D may be TRBD2 (5 bases). Germline V lookup: CDR1 SNHLY, CDR2 FYNNEI. V shed 7 bases and J shed 6 bases, with 22 bases lying between them. This CDR3 has 16 residues. CDR3 sequence (DNA): TGTGCCAGCATTGATTCACCGGGATCCCCGGGCAATGAGCAGTTCTTC. Amino acids: CASIDSPGSPGNEQFF.

The chain is built from TRBV15 and TRBJ1-4; D is unclear. Between the trimmed V and J ends, which lost 0 bases and 6 bases, there was a span of 11 bases. Germline lookup yields CDR1 LNHNV and CDR2 YYDKDF (reference sequence). The CDR3 has 15 amino acids. In DNA, the CDR3 is TGTGCCACCAGCAGAGAGGGGAGTGGGGATGAAAAACTGTTTTTT. Amino acid sequence: CATSREGSGDEKLFF.

This chain joins TRBV28 and TRBJ2-7, with TRBD1 matching 9 bases. Germline V gene lookup returns CDR1 MDHEN and CDR2 SYDVKM. There are 17 residues in the CDR3. Trimming took 4 bases from V and 1 from J; bases not matched to a gene: 11. CDR3 sequence: CASSSSGTGTMSYEQYF. As DNA, the CDR3 is TGTGCCAGCAGTTCCTCCGGGACAGGGACGATGTCCTACGAGCAGTACTTC. Using reference TRBV28 and TRBJ2-7 for the parts outside the CDR3, the full variable domain is DVKVTQSSRYLVKRTGEKVFLECVQDMDHENMFWYRQDPGLGLRLIYFSYDVKMKEKGDIPEGYSVSREKKERFSLILESASTNQTSMYLCASSSSGTGTMSYEQYFGPGTRLTVT.

The rearrangement joins TRBV19 to TRBJ2-2; D is unresolved. Germline assignment: CDR1 LNHDA and CDR2 SQIVND (reference sequence). The CDR3 sequence is 15 residues long. V lost 7 bases and J 0 bases, leaving 12 bases between the germline ends. Here the CDR3 reads CASKDGPANTGELFF. CDR3 nucleotide sequence: TGTGCCAGTAAGGATGGGCCCGCGAACACCGGGGAGCTGTTTTTT. The entire variable domain, with the rest obtained from reference TRBV19 and TRBJ2-2, is as follows: DGGITQSPKYLFRKEGQNVTLSCEQNLNHDAMYWYRQDPGQGLRLIYYSQIVNDFQKGDIAEGYSVSREKKESFPLTVTSAQKNPTAFYLCASKDGPANTGELFFGEGSRLTVL.

CDR3 region: CASSLPPSGRALETQYF. Written as DNA, the CDR3 is TGTGCCAGCAGCTTACCTCCTAGCGGGAGGGCCCTTGAGACCCAGTACTTC. The chain recombines TRBV7-8 with TRBJ2-5; 12 bases match TRBD2. Germline CDR1 is SGHVS and CDR2 is FQNEAQ. With V trimmed by 2 bases and J by 5 bases, 9 bases remained unmatched. The CDR3 spans 17 residues.

V is TRBV28 and J is TRBJ1-3; D is perhaps TRBD1 (5 bases). The length of the CDR3 is 15 residues. Germline V gene sequence: CDR1 MDHEN, CDR2 SYDVKM. The V end lost 6 bases, the J end lost 0 bases, and 12 bases lay between the germline ends. Here the CDR3 reads CASSPGGASGNTIYF. CDR3 sequence (DNA): TGTGCCAGCAGCCCGGGCGGGGCCTCTGGAAACACCATATATTTT.

Written as DNA, the CDR3 is TGTGCCAGCAGTTCGCCGGGGGAGAACTATGGCTACACCTTC. This translates into CASSSPGENYGYTF. The chain employs TRBV28 and TRBJ1-2, with D maybe TRBD1 (5 bases). Germline V CDR1 and CDR2: MDHEN, SYDVKM. CDR3 length: 14 amino acids. V lost 4 bases and J 2 bases, leaving 11 bases between the germline ends.

This chain connects TRBV5-8 to TRBJ2-3; possibly TRBD1 for D (6 bases). The V end lost 4 bases, the J end lost 5 bases, and 17 bases lay between the germline ends. CDR1 is SGHTS, CDR2 YDEGEE, per germline. CDR3 size: 15 residues. The DNA of the CDR3 is TGTGCCAGCAGCGGGGGCTTGACCCTAGAAGATACGCAGTATTTT. Translating it yields CASSGGLTLEDTQYF.

The chain recombines TRBV29-1 with TRBJ2-1, with TRBD1 matching over 8 bases. The CDR3 runs 13 residues. Losses at the gene ends were 7 bases for V and 1 base for J; bases not matched to a gene: 3. Germline CDR1 reads SQVTM; CDR2 reads ANQGSEA. This CDR3 is CSAGDRSYNEQFF. The CDR3 coding sequence is TGCAGCGCGGGGGACAGGTCCTACAATGAGCAGTTCTTC.

The chain links TRBV28 to TRBJ2-7, with D uncertain. The CDR3 is made up of 15 amino acids. V lost 6 bases to trimming and J lost 3 bases, with 18 bases between them. Germline V gives CDR1 MDHEN, CDR2 SYDVKM. The CDR3: CASSPLSPVVYEQYF. Here the CDR3 DNA reads TGTGCCAGCAGCCCATTATCCCCGGTAGTCTACGAGCAGTACTTC. The complete variable domain, with remaining parts taken from reference TRBV28 and TRBJ2-7, reads DVKVTQSSRYLVKRTGEKVFLECVQDMDHENMFWYRQDPGLGLRLIYFSYDVKMKEKGDIPEGYSVSREKKERFSLILESASTNQTSMYLCASSPLSPVVYEQYFGPGTRLTVT.

The chain uses TRBV28 and TRBJ2-1; D is perhaps TRBD1 (6 bases). The CDR3 spans 15 residues. Germline CDR1 MDHEN, CDR2 SYDVKM. With 3 bases removed from V and 8 bases from J, the gap between germline ends came to 17 bases. CDR3 in DNA: TGTGCCAGCAGTTTTAATTTCAGGGCAGGGGATGAGCAGTTCTTC. Its translation: CASSFNFRAGDEQFF.

The rearrangement joins TRBV5-1 to TRBJ2-1; a possible D gene is TRBD2 (5 bases). V was cut by 1 base and J by 7 bases, with 9 bases left in between. Germline V gives CDR1 SGHRS, CDR2 YFSETQ. The CDR3 totals 13 residues. The CDR3 region is CASSLPTRNEQFF. DNA of the CDR3: TGCGCCAGCAGCTTGCCTACTAGGAATGAGCAGTTCTTC.

The rearrangement uses TRBV25-1 and TRBJ2-7; D is possibly TRBD1 (5 bases). CDR3 length equals 14 residues. With 6 bases removed from V and 0 bases from J, the gap between germline ends came to 12 bases. Germline CDR1 reads MGHDK; CDR2 reads SYGVNS. In DNA, the CDR3 is TGTGCCAGCAGCGCCTCTAGGGGCTCCTACGAGCAGTACTTC. This codes for CASSASRGSYEQYF.

The chain employs TRBV2 and TRBJ2-1, with TRBD2 identical over 9 bases. This CDR3 is 15 amino acids long. Germline-derived CDR1 and CDR2 are SNHLY and FYNNEI. J lost 4 bases, V lost 4 bases, and 5 bases had no gene match. CDR3 bases: TGTGCCAGCAGTGTTTTAGCGGGAGCTTACAATGAGCAGTTCTTC. This gives the protein CASSVLAGAYNEQFF.

There are a few counts of this clone. The rearrangement uses TRBV14 and TRBJ2-5, with a tentative D call TRBD2 (5 bases). The CDR3 length is 16 residues. V lost 1 base and J 1 base, leaving 13 bases between the germline ends. CDR1 is SGHDN, CDR2 FVKESK, per germline. CDR3 amino acids: CASSQVYSRGQETQYF. The CDR3 nucleotides read TGTGCCAGCAGCCAAGTTTACAGCCGGGGCCAAGAGACCCAGTACTTC. Using reference TRBV14 and TRBJ2-5 for the parts outside the CDR3, the full variable domain is EAGVTQFPSHSVIEKGQTVTLRCDPISGHDNLYWYRRVMGKEIKFLLHFVKESKQDESGMPNNRFLAERTGGTYSTLKVQPAELEDSGVYFCASSQVYSRGQETQYFGPGTRLLVL.

This chain links TRBV28 with TRBJ1-5; D unclear. Trimming pared 6 bases from V and 7 bases from J, leaving 10 bases between. This CDR3 has 12 residues. The V gene's germline CDR1 is MDHEN and CDR2 SYDVKM. Here the CDR3 DNA reads TGTGCCAGCAGAGCAATTCCACAGCCCCAGCATTTT. Amino acid sequence: CASRAIPQPQHF.